This is a list of T cell receptor beta chains from one sample in a study of cytomegalovirus exposure and HLA in healthy donors. Some clones are missing from TCRdb's copy, which holds only in-frame ones; the method was immunoSEQ multiplex PCR. Of 200,000 to 300,000 clones listed, 78% were seen once; the top ten hold approximately 0.47%. The sequenced sample consisted of PBMCs. These receptors all come from a boy aged 5-17 years in good health and CMV-seronegative. Both conserved end residues are part of each CDR3. The D gene is left open where the match is weak. The size of a clone is reported for some rows only, either as once, few or many, or as a class for expanded clones.

j_gene: TRBJ1-1; v_gene: TRBV11-3; abundance: few; d_gene: NA; CDR3nt: TGTGCCAGCAGCTTAGGAGTCGAAACTGAAGCTTTCTTT; CDR3aa: CASSLGVETEAFF
j_gene: TRBJ1-5; v_gene: TRBV27; abundance: NA; d_gene: NA; CDR3nt: TGTGCCAGCAGTAACCTAGATCAGCCCCAGCATTTT; CDR3aa: CASSNLDQPQHF
j_gene: TRBJ2-1; v_gene: TRBV4-1; abundance: NA; d_gene: NA; CDR3nt: TGCGCCAGCAGCCAAGTTGGCGAAGGGGGCCGCCGGACTAGCTTCTACAATGAGCAGTTCTTC; CDR3aa: CASSQVGEGGRRTSFYNEQFF
j_gene: TRBJ2-2; v_gene: TRBV5-6; abundance: NA; d_gene: NA; CDR3nt: TGTGCCAGCAGCTTGGCAGGGGCCCGAGGGGCCGGGGAGCTGTTTTTT; CDR3aa: CASSLAGARGAGELFF
j_gene: TRBJ1-6; v_gene: TRBV9; abundance: NA; d_gene: TRBD1; CDR3nt: TGTGCCAGCAGCGTCGGGACAGGGGGACATTCACCCCTCCACTTT; CDR3aa: CASSVGTGGHSPLHF
j_gene: TRBJ1-5; v_gene: TRBV15; abundance: NA; d_gene: TRBD1; CDR3nt: TGTGCCACCAGCAGCAGACAGGGTGGTCAGCCCCAGCATTTT; CDR3aa: CATSSRQGGQPQHF
j_gene: TRBJ2-1; v_gene: TRBV4-2; abundance: few; d_gene: TRBD1; CDR3nt: TGTGCCAGCAGCCAACGGGACAGCGAGCAGTTCTTC; CDR3aa: CASSQRDSEQFF
j_gene: TRBJ2-2; v_gene: TRBV1; abundance: NA; d_gene: NA; CDR3nt: TGCACCAGCAGCCAAGATCGGGGGGGGATAACCGGGGAGCTGTTTTTT; CDR3aa: CTSSQDRGGITGELFF
j_gene: TRBJ2-7; v_gene: TRBV7-2; abundance: NA; d_gene: TRBD2; CDR3nt: TGTGCCAGCAGCGGATGGCCTGGCGGGAGTTGGTACGAGCAGTACTTC; CDR3aa: CASSGWPGGSWYEQYF
j_gene: TRBJ2-2; v_gene: TRBV5-4; abundance: NA; d_gene: TRBD2; CDR3nt: TGTGCCAGCAGCTTGCTGGCTAGCGGGACTTTTAAGGCCGGGGAGCTGTTTTTT; CDR3aa: CASSLLASGTFKAGELFF
j_gene: TRBJ2-1; v_gene: TRBV19; abundance: once; d_gene: TRBD1; CDR3nt: TGTGCCAGTAGTCTAGGGGGACAGTTCTACAATGAGCAGTTCTTC; CDR3aa: CASSLGGQFYNEQFF
j_gene: TRBJ2-7; v_gene: TRBV28; abundance: NA; d_gene: NA; CDR3nt: TGTGCCAGCAGTTGGGGGACTTACTACGAGCAGTACTTC; CDR3aa: CASSWGTYYEQYF
j_gene: TRBJ1-2; v_gene: TRBV2; abundance: NA; d_gene: TRBD1; CDR3nt: TGTGCCAGCCACAGGGGTGGTGGCTACACCTTC; CDR3aa: CASHRGGGYTF
j_gene: TRBJ2-7; v_gene: TRBV11-1; abundance: NA; d_gene: NA; CDR3nt: TGTGCCAGCAGCTTTAGGGCTAGCATCGCCTACGAGCAGTACTTC; CDR3aa: CASSFRASIAYEQYF
j_gene: TRBJ2-6; v_gene: TRBV30; abundance: NA; d_gene: NA; CDR3nt: TGTGCCTGGGAGCCCGGACTGTTTTCTGGGGCCAACGTCCTGACTTTC; CDR3aa: CAWEPGLFSGANVLTF
j_gene: TRBJ2-3; v_gene: TRBV2; abundance: NA; d_gene: NA; CDR3nt: TGTGCCAGCAGTGAAGCCACAGGGCGTAGCACAGATACGCAGTATTTT; CDR3aa: CASSEATGRSTDTQYF
j_gene: TRBJ2-1; v_gene: TRBV10-1; abundance: NA; d_gene: NA; CDR3nt: TGCGCCAGCAGTAAACAGGGAAATGAGCAGTTCTTC; CDR3aa: CASSKQGNEQFF
j_gene: TRBJ1-5; v_gene: TRBV5-1; abundance: NA; d_gene: TRBD1; CDR3nt: TGCGCCAGCAGCTTGAACACAGGGGAGGCTCAGCCCCAGCATTTT; CDR3aa: CASSLNTGEAQPQHF
j_gene: TRBJ2-7; v_gene: TRBV11-3; abundance: NA; d_gene: NA; CDR3nt: TGTGCCAGCAGCCTCGGAGTCTACGAGCAGTACTTC; CDR3aa: CASSLGVYEQYF
j_gene: TRBJ1-1; v_gene: TRBV20-1; abundance: NA; d_gene: NA; CDR3nt: TGCAGTGCACAGGAGAACACTGAAGCTTTCTTT; CDR3aa: CSAQENTEAFF
j_gene: TRBJ2-5; v_gene: TRBV7-6; abundance: NA; d_gene: TRBD2; CDR3nt: TGTGCCAGCAGGCACTTATCCGGACTAGCGGGATCCCAAGAGACCCAGTACTTC; CDR3aa: CASRHLSGLAGSQETQYF
j_gene: TRBJ2-1; v_gene: TRBV20-1; abundance: NA; d_gene: NA; CDR3nt: TGCAGTGCTGGGGGGTTGGGTGAGCAGTTCTTC; CDR3aa: CSAGGLGEQFF
j_gene: TRBJ2-2; v_gene: TRBV5-4; abundance: few; d_gene: NA; CDR3nt: TGTGCCAGCAGCCTCGATGGGCCCAAGGGGACCGGGGAGCTGTTTTTT; CDR3aa: CASSLDGPKGTGELFF
j_gene: TRBJ2-7; v_gene: TRBV11-3; abundance: NA; d_gene: TRBD1; CDR3nt: TGTGCCAGCAGCGCGACAGGGGGCGAATACGAGCAGTACTTC; CDR3aa: CASSATGGEYEQYF
j_gene: TRBJ1-4; v_gene: TRBV6-1; abundance: NA; d_gene: NA; CDR3nt: TGTGCCAGCAGTGGCGCGGGGCGGGTCCCGGCGATTAATGAAAAACTGTTTTTT; CDR3aa: CASSGAGRVPAINEKLFF
j_gene: TRBJ1-5; v_gene: TRBV2; abundance: NA; d_gene: NA; CDR3nt: TGTGCCAGCAGTGCCGACACTTTCCATAGCAATCAGCCCCAGCATTTT; CDR3aa: CASSADTFHSNQPQHF
j_gene: TRBJ1-3; v_gene: TRBV7-6; abundance: NA; d_gene: NA; CDR3nt: TGTGCCAGCAGCTTAGCGGGGCAACCTGGAAACACCATATATTTT; CDR3aa: CASSLAGQPGNTIYF
j_gene: TRBJ1-4; v_gene: TRBV6-5; abundance: NA; d_gene: NA; CDR3nt: TGTGCCAGCAGCCCCGGGGGGGGTTATGAAAAACTGTTTTTT; CDR3aa: CASSPGGGYEKLFF
j_gene: TRBJ2-7; v_gene: TRBV7-3; abundance: NA; d_gene: NA; CDR3nt: TGTGCCAGCAGCTCCCAAGCCGGCTACGAGCAGTACTTC; CDR3aa: CASSSQAGYEQYF
j_gene: TRBJ2-1; v_gene: TRBV5-1; abundance: NA; d_gene: TRBD2; CDR3nt: TGCGCCAGCAGCTTCTGGCGGGGGGGCGATGAGCAGTTCTTC; CDR3aa: CASSFWRGGDEQFF
j_gene: TRBJ1-3; v_gene: TRBV27; abundance: once; d_gene: NA; CDR3nt: TGTGCCAGCAGTGCGGACACGACCTCTGGAAACACCATATATTTT; CDR3aa: CASSADTTSGNTIYF
j_gene: TRBJ2-7; v_gene: TRBV10-2; abundance: NA; d_gene: TRBD2; CDR3nt: TGCGCCAGCAGTGAGGGCGGGGGGGCCTACGAGCAGTACTTC; CDR3aa: CASSEGGGAYEQYF
j_gene: TRBJ1-2; v_gene: TRBV2; abundance: NA; d_gene: TRBD1; CDR3nt: TGTGCCAGCAGTCAACAGGGGGCGGGGTATGGCTACACCTTC; CDR3aa: CASSQQGAGYGYTF
j_gene: TRBJ2-3; v_gene: TRBV5-1; abundance: NA; d_gene: TRBD2; CDR3nt: TGCGCCAGCAGCTACGGACTAGCGGGAGCCTCGGATACGCAGTATTTT; CDR3aa: CASSYGLAGASDTQYF
j_gene: TRBJ2-5; v_gene: TRBV4-1; abundance: NA; d_gene: TRBD1; CDR3nt: TGCGCCAGCAGCCCGAATCCCGGGACAGTACAAGAGACCCAGTACTTC; CDR3aa: CASSPNPGTVQETQYF
j_gene: TRBJ2-2; v_gene: TRBV6-1; abundance: few; d_gene: NA; CDR3nt: TGTGCCAGCAGATACAGGGATTCGAACACCGGGGAGCTGTTTTTT; CDR3aa: CASRYRDSNTGELFF
j_gene: TRBJ1-2; v_gene: TRBV6-1; abundance: NA; d_gene: NA; CDR3nt: TGTGCCACTCTCTCCAGGGCCTATGGCTACACCTTC; CDR3aa: CATLSRAYGYTF
j_gene: TRBJ1-1; v_gene: TRBV7-9; abundance: NA; d_gene: TRBD1; CDR3nt: TGTGCCAGCAGCTTAGGTACCGGGACAGGGTTTTACACTGAAGCTTTCTTT; CDR3aa: CASSLGTGTGFYTEAFF
j_gene: TRBJ2-7; v_gene: TRBV4-1; abundance: NA; d_gene: NA; CDR3nt: TGCGCCAGCAGCCACCGGGTCCTGAACGAGCAGTACTTC; CDR3aa: CASSHRVLNEQYF
j_gene: TRBJ1-1; v_gene: TRBV9; abundance: few; d_gene: TRBD1; CDR3nt: TGTGCCAGCAGCGGACCGGGACAGGGGACGGGTGAAGCTTTCTTT; CDR3aa: CASSGPGQGTGEAFF
j_gene: TRBJ1-2; v_gene: TRBV4-1; abundance: NA; d_gene: NA; CDR3nt: TGCGCCAGCAACCAGAGGGAGGGTTTAGAGTATGGCTACACCTTC; CDR3aa: CASNQREGLEYGYTF
j_gene: TRBJ1-2; v_gene: TRBV6-5; abundance: NA; d_gene: NA; CDR3nt: TGTGCCAGCAGTTACTCGCACGGCTATGGCTACACCTTC; CDR3aa: CASSYSHGYGYTF
j_gene: TRBJ2-5; v_gene: TRBV7-8; abundance: NA; d_gene: TRBD1; CDR3nt: TGTGCCAGCAGCTTGGCAGGGGGCGAGGTAGAGACCCAGTACTTC; CDR3aa: CASSLAGGEVETQYF
j_gene: TRBJ1-3; v_gene: TRBV29-1; abundance: NA; d_gene: NA; CDR3nt: TGCAGCGTTCGGGTCGACTCTGGAAACACCATATATTTT; CDR3aa: CSVRVDSGNTIYF